The 7 T cell receptor beta chains listed next were all sequenced from one sample in a study of graft-versus-host responses after intestinal transplantation. Sequencing used immunoSEQ multiplex PCR; TCRdb keeps in-frame clones, though not all of them. Among 90,000 to 95,000 clones listed, just over 90% were seen once. The antigens these receptors bind are not known. This sample comprised unstimulated CD8+ T cells sorted from spleen or lymph node cells, obtained before intestinal transplant. The receptors shown here come from a human donor who received an intestinal transplant.

In its sample, this clone was seen a few times. V usage is TRBV6-4 and J usage is TRBJ2-3; D is undetermined. The germline V gene has CDR1 MRHNA and CDR2 SNTAGT. V dropped 6 bases and J dropped 4 bases, with 14 bases sitting between them. The CDR3 contains 14 residues. The CDR3 reads CASRPSGEADTQYF. In DNA, the CDR3 is TGTGCCAGCAGGCCTTCTGGAGAGGCAGATACGCAGTATTTT.

V is TRBV5-6 and J is TRBJ2-7; D is perhaps TRBD1 (6 bases). Looked up from germline, CDR1 is SGHDT and CDR2 is YYEEEE. This CDR3 is 16 amino acids long. The V end was cut by 0 bases, the J end by 3 bases, with 16 bases between. In DNA, the CDR3 is TGTGCCAGCAGCTTGGCGGTTTTGGGGGCGGACTACGAGCAGTACTTC. It encodes CASSLAVLGADYEQYF.

The sample holds one count of this clone. CDR3 amino acids: CASSLGGRYTDTQYF. CDR3 nucleotides: TGTGCCAGCAGCTTAGGGGGAAGATACACAGATACGCAGTATTTT. This chain joins TRBV13 and TRBJ2-3; no definite D call. V was trimmed by 0 bases and J by 2 bases, leaving 9 bases between them. Germline V gene lookup returns CDR1 PRHDT and CDR2 FYEKMQ (reference sequence). CDR3 length: 15 residues. The complete variable domain, with remaining parts taken from reference TRBV13 and TRBJ2-3, reads AAGVIQSPRHLIKEKRETATLKCYPIPRHDTVYWYQQGPGQDPQFLISFYEKMQSDKGSIPDRFSAQQFSDYHSELNMSSLELGDSALYFCASSLGGRYTDTQYFGPGTRLTVL.

The chain carries TRBV19 and TRBJ2-7, with D hard to call. There are 15 residues in the CDR3. CDR1 is LNHDA, CDR2 SQIVND, per germline (reference sequence). The V gene lost 6 bases and the J gene lost 0 bases, with 15 bases spanning the gap. CDR3 loop: CASSDLPESSYEQYF. The DNA of the CDR3 is TGTGCCAGTAGCGACCTGCCCGAAAGCTCCTACGAGCAGTACTTC. Full variable domain (remainder filled in from reference TRBV19 and TRBJ2-7): DGGITQSPKYLFRKEGQNVTLSCEQNLNHDAMYWYRQDPGQGLRLIYYSQIVNDFQKGDIAEGYSVSREKKESFPLTVTSAQKNPTAFYLCASSDLPESSYEQYFGPGTRLTVT.

The J gene is TRBJ1-5, the V gene TRBV15, with D hard to call. Germline V gives CDR1 LNHNV, CDR2 YYDKDF (reference sequence). The V end lost 0 bases, the J end lost 1 base, and 16 bases lay between the germline ends. The CDR3 runs to 18 residues. CDR3: CATSRDFEPNMSNQPQHF. For the CDR3, the DNA is TGTGCCACCAGCAGAGATTTTGAGCCCAATATGAGCAATCAGCCCCAGCATTTT.

CDR3 DNA: TGTGCCAGCAGTTTACGGCCAGGGCGCTCCTATAATTCACCCCTCCACTTT. Protein sequence: CASSLRPGRSYNSPLHF. V is TRBV28 and J is TRBJ1-6; TRBD1 might be the D (5 bases). In germline, CDR1 is MDHEN, CDR2 SYDVKM. V lost 2 bases and J 0 bases, leaving 11 bases between the germline ends. The CDR3 has 17 residues.

This chain's CDR3 is CASSLAQTGELFF. In nucleotides, the CDR3 is TGTGCCAGCAGCTTAGCCCAAACCGGGGAGCTGTTTTTT. This chain connects TRBV13 to TRBJ2-2; D is unresolved. The germline CDR1 and CDR2 sequences are PRHDT and FYEKMQ (reference sequence). This CDR3 has 13 amino acids. V shed 1 base and J shed 5 bases, with 5 bases lying between them.